The entry below describes one TCR beta chain. Its target is not known. The sample comes from a study of OX40 agonist ivuxolimab in advanced cancers. Study background: Across the patients, intravenous ivuxolimab was delivered every 2 weeks at 0.01 to 10 mg/kg. General study results and limits: Specificity for antigen went undetermined in the expanded peripheral T cells. Expansion of clones was among the lowest in partial responders at 0.1-3.0 mg/kg.

Data came from immunoSEQ multiplex PCR; TCRdb stores just in-frame clones and leaves some out. The repertoire consists of around 60,000 clones, with roughly nine tenths occurring once and the leading ten covering around 0.8%. The CDR3 runs to 14 residues. CDR1 is LGHNA, CDR2 YNFKEQ, per germline. V lost 4 bases, J lost 6 bases, and 16 bases lay in between. The sequenced sample was CD4+ or CD8+ T cells sorted from blood, obtained in a trial of the OX40 agonist ivuxolimab. The receptor was isolated from an adult with an advanced solid tumor such as melanoma, head and neck, liver or kidney cancer. This chain links TRBV4-2 with TRBJ2-7; tentatively, D is TRBD1 (6 bases). The CDR3 region has the DNA TGTGCCAGCAGCCGCATCAGGGGAAATAGCGAGCAGTACTTC. It encodes CASSRIRGNSEQYF.